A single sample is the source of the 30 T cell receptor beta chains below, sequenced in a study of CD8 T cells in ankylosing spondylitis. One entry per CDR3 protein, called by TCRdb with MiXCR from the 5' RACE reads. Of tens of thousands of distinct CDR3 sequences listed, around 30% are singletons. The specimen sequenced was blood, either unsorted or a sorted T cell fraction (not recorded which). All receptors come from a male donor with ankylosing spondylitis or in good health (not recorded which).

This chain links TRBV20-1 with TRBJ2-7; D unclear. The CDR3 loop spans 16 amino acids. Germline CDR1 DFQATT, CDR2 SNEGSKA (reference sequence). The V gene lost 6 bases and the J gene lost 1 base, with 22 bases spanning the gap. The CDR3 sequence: CSALQNTGPRSYEQYV. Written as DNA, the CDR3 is TGCAGTGCGTTACAAAATACCGGGCCTAGATCCTACGAGCAGTACGTC.

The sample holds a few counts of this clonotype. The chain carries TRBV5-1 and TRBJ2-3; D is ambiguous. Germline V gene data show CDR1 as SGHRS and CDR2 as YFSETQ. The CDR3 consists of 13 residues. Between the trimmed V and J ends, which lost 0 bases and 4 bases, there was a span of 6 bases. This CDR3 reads CASSLEPADTQYF. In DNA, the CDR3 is TGCGCCAGCAGCTTGGAACCCGCAGATACGCAGTATTTT. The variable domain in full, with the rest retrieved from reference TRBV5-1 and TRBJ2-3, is KAGVTQTPRYLIKTRGQQVTLSCSPISGHRSVSWYQQTPGQGLQFLFEYFSETQRNKGNFPGRFSGRQFSNSRSEMNVSTLELGDSALYLCASSLEPADTQYFGPGTRLTVL.

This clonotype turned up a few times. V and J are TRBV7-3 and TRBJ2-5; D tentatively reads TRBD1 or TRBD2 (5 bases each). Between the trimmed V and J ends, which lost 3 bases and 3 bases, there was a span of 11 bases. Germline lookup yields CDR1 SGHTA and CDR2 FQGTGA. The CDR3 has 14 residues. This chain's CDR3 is CASSFRGGEETQYF. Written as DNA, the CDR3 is TGTGCCAGCAGCTTCCGGGGCGGAGAAGAGACCCAGTACTTC.

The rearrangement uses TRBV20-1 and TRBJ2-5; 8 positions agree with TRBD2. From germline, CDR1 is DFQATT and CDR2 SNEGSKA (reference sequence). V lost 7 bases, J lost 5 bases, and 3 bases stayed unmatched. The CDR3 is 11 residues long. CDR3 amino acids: CSGTSRETQYF. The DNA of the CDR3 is TGCAGTGGGACTAGCAGGGAGACCCAGTACTTC.

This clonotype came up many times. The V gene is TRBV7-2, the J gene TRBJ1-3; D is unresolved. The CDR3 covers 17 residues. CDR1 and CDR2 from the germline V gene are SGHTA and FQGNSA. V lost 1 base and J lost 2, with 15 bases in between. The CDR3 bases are TGTGCCAGCAGCTTAGTTGCTGACCCCAGAGCTGGAAACACCATATATTTT. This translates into CASSLVADPRAGNTIYF.

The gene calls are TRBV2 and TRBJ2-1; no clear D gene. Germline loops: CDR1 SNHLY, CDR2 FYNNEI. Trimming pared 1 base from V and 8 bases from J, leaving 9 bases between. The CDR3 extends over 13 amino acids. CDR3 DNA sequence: TGTGCCAGCAGTGAAGGATCGGATTATGAGCAGTTCTTC. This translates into CASSEGSDYEQFF.

The CDR3 DNA follows: TGTGCCATCAGTGAGGTCTCGGCCAAGGAGCCCCAGCATTTT. Its protein is CAISEVSAKEPQHF. The V call is TRBV10-3, the J call TRBJ1-5; D gene uncertain. V was trimmed by 2 bases and J by 8 bases, leaving 13 bases between them. This CDR3 comprises 14 residues. CDR1 and CDR2 from the germline V gene are ENHRY and SYGVKD.

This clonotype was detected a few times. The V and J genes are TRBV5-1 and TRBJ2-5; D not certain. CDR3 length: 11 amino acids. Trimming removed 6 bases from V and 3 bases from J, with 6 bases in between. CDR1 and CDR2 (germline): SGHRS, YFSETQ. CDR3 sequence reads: CASIHEETQYF. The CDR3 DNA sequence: TGCGCCAGCATACACGAAGAGACCCAGTACTTC. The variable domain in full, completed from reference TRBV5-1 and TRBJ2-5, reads KAGVTQTPRYLIKTRGQQVTLSCSPISGHRSVSWYQQTPGQGLQFLFEYFSETQRNKGNFPGRFSGRQFSNSRSEMNVSTLELGDSALYLCASIHEETQYFGPGTRLLVL.

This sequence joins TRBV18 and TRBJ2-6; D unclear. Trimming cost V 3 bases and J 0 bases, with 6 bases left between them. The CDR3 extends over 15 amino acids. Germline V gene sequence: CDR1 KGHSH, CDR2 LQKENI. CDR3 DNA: TGTGCCAGCTCACCTCTATACTCTGGGGCCAACGTCCTGACTTTC. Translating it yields CASSPLYSGANVLTF.

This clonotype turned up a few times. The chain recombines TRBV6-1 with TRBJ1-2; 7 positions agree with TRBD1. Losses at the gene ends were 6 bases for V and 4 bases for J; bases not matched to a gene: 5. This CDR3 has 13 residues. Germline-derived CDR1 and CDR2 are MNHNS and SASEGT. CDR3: CASRKQGSYGYTF. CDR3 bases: TGTGCCAGCAGGAAACAGGGGAGCTATGGCTACACCTTC.

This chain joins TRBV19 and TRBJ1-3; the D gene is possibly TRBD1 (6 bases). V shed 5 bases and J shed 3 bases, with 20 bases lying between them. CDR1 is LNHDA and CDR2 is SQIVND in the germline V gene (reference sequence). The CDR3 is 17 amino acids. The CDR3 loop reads CASSGNQGKTGGNTIYF. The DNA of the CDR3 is TGTGCCAGTAGTGGAAACCAGGGGAAGACGGGTGGAAACACCATATATTTT.

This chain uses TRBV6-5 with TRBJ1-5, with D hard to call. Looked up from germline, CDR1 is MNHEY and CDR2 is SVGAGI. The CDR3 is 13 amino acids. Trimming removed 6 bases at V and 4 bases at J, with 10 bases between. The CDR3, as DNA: TGTGCCAGCAGGACTCGATTAAATCAGCCCCAGCATTTT. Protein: CASRTRLNQPQHF.

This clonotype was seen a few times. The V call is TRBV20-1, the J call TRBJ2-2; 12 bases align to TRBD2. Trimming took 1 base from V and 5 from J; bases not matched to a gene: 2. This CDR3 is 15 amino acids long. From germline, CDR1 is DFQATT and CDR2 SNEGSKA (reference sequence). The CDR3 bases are TGCAGTGCTAGAGCTAGCGGGAGGGGGACCGGGGAGCTGTTTTTT. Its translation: CSARASGRGTGELFF.

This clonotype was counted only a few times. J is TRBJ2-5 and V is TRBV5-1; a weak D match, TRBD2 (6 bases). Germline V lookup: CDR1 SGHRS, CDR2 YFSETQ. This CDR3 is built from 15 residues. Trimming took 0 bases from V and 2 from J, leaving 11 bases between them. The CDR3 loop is CASSLEGGEQETQYF. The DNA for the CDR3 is TGCGCCAGCAGCTTGGAGGGCGGGGAACAAGAGACCCAGTACTTC.

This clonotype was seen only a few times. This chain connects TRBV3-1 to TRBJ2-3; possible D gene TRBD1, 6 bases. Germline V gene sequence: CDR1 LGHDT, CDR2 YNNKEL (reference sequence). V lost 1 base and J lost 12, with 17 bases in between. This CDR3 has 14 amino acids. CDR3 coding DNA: TGTGCCAGCAGCCAAGTTCCGACAGGCGGTCTCCAGTATTTT. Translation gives CASSQVPTGGLQYF.

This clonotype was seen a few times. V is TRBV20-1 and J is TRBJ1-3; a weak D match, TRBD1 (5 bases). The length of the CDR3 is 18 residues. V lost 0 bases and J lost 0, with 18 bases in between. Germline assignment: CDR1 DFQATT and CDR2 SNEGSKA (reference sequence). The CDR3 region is CSARDLARVQISGNTIYF. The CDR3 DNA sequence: TGCAGTGCTAGAGATCTCGCCAGGGTGCAAATCTCTGGAAACACCATATATTTT.

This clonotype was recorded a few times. The CDR3 loop is CSALPGQGSYEQYF. The DNA for the CDR3 is TGCAGTGCATTACCGGGACAGGGGTCTTACGAGCAGTACTTC. V usage is TRBV20-1 and J usage is TRBJ2-7; 10 bases are a match to TRBD1. The V gene end was trimmed by 6 bases and the J gene end by 4 bases; junction bases not matched to a gene: 9. CDR1 is DFQATT, CDR2 SNEGSKA, per germline (reference sequence). This CDR3 comprises 14 residues.

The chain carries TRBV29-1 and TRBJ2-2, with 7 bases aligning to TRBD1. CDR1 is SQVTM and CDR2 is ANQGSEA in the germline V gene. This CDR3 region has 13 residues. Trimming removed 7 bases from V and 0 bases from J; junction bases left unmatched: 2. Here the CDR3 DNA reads TGCAGCGGGGGGACAGCGAACACCGGGGAGCTGTTTTTT. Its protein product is CSGGTANTGELFF.

CDR3 amino acids: CASSPPIRTDTQYF. CDR3 coding DNA: TGTGCCAGCAGCCCCCCCATCCGCACAGATACGCAGTATTTT. The J gene is TRBJ2-3, the V gene TRBV5-6; D is ambiguous. Looked up from germline, CDR1 is SGHDT and CDR2 is YYEEEE. CDR3 length: 14 residues. The V and J ends lost 4 bases and 1 base respectively, with 10 bases between them.

The CDR3: CASGVYSNQPQHF. The CDR3 DNA is TGTGCCAGCGGGGTATATAGCAATCAGCCCCAGCATTTT. The rearrangement links TRBV6-6 to TRBJ1-5; no clear D gene. V was cut by 8 bases and J by 0 bases, with 8 bases left in between. Per germline, CDR1 MNHNY and CDR2 SVGAGI (reference sequence). The CDR3 covers 13 residues.

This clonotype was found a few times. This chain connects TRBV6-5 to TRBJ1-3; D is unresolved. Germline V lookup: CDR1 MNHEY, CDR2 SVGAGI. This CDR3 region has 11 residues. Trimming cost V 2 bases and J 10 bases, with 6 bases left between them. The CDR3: CASSYGQTIYF. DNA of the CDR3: TGTGCCAGCAGTTACGGGCAGACCATATATTTT.

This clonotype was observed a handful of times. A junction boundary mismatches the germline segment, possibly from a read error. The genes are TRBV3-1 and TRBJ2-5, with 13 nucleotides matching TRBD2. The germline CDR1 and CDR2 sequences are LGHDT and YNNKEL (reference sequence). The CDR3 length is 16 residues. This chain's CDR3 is CASADRTSGGQETKYF. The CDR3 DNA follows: TGTGCCAGCGCCGACCGGACTAGCGGGGGACAAGAGACCAAGTACTTC.

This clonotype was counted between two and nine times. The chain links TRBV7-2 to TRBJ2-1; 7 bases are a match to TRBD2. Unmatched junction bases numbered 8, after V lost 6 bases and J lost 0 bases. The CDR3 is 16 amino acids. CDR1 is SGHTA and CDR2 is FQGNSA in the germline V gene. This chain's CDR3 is CASRLGSGGSYNEQFF. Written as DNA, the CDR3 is TGTGCCAGCAGACTCGGATCGGGGGGCTCCTACAATGAGCAGTTCTTC.

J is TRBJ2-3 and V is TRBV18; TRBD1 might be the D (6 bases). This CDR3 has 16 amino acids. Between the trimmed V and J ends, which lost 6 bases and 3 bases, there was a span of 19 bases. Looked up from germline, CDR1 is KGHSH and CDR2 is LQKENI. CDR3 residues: CASSLGAQGSTDTQYF. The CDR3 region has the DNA TGTGCCAGCTCCCTGGGGGCCCAGGGGTCGACAGATACGCAGTATTTT.

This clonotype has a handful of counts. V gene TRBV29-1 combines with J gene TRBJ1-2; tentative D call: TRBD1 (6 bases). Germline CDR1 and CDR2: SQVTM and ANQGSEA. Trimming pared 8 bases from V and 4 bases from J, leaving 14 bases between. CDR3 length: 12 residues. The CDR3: CSPQTGSYGYTF. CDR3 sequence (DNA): TGCAGCCCTCAGACAGGTTCCTATGGCTACACCTTC.

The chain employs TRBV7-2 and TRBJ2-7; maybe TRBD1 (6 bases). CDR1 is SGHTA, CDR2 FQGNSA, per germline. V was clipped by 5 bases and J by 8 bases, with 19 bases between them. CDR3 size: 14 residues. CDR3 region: CASSTRGQRIKQYF. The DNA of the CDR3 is TGTGCCAGCAGCACAAGAGGACAGAGGATTAAGCAGTACTTC.

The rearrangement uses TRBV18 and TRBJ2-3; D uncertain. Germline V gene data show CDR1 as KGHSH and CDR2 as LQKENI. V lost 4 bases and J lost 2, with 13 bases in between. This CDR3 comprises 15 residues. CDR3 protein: CASSLTRTPTDTQYF. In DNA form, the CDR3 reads TGTGCCAGCTCACTCACGCGGACCCCCACAGATACGCAGTATTTT.

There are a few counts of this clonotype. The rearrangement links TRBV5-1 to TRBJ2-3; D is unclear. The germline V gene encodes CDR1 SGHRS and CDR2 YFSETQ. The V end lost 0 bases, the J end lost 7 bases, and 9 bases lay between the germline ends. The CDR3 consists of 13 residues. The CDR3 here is CASSLAADNTQYF. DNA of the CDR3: TGCGCCAGCAGCTTGGCGGCGGATAATACGCAGTATTTT.

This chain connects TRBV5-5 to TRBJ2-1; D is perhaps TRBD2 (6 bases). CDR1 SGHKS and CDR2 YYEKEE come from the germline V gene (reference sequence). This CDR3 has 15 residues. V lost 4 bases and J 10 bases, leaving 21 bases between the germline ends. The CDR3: CASSPILAGSGEQFF. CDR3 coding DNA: TGTGCCAGCAGCCCGATACTCGCGGGGAGTGGGGAGCAGTTCTTC. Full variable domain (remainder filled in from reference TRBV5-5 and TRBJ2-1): DAGVTQSPTHLIKTRGQQVTLRCSPISGHKSVSWYQQVLGQGPQFIFQYYEKEERGRGNFPDRFSARQFPNYSSELNVNALLLGDSALYLCASSPILAGSGEQFFGPGTRLTVL.

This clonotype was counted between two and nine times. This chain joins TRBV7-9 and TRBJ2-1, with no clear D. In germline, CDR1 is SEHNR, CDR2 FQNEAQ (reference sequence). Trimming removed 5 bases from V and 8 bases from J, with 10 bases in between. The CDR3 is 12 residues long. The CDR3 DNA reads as TGTGCCAGCAGCCTCATTTTGGATGAGCAGTTCTTC. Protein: CASSLILDEQFF.